The next 26 T cell receptor beta chains were all read from a single sample in a study of neoadjuvant anti-PD-1 for oral cavity cancer. Clones were read by immunoSEQ multiplex PCR, and TCRdb kept only the in-frame ones, dropping some. This sample has 10,000 to 15,000 clones, with over 50% found just once. Specimen: tumor tissue, collected before nivolumab (anti-PD-1) treatment. These receptors all come from a person aged 35-80 years with oral cavity squamous cell carcinoma.

The chain carries TRBV7-8 and TRBJ1-5; D might be TRBD1 (6 bases). Germline assignment: CDR1 SGHVS and CDR2 FQNEAQ. Between the trimmed V and J ends, which lost 1 base and 7 bases, there was a span of 14 bases. The CDR3 extends over 15 amino acids. CDR3: CASSLGGQGQQPQHF. For the CDR3, the DNA is TGTGCCAGCAGCTTAGGAGGTCAGGGGCAGCAGCCCCAGCATTTT. The complete variable domain, with remaining parts taken from reference TRBV7-8 and TRBJ1-5, reads GAGVSQSPRYKVAKRGQDVALRCDPISGHVSLFWYQQALGQGPEFLTYFQNEAQLDKSGLPSDRFFAERPEGSVSTLKIQRTQQEDSAVYLCASSLGGQGQQPQHFGDGTRLSIL.

This clone has more than one count but fewer than ten. V is TRBV7-8 and J is TRBJ2-7; 7 nucleotides line up with TRBD2. With 4 bases clipped from V and 9 bases from J, the junction kept 15 bases outside the gene matches. This CDR3 spans 15 amino acids. The germline CDR1 and CDR2 sequences are SGHVS and FQNEAQ. For the CDR3, the DNA is TGTGCCAGCAGCTCCAAACGACTAGCCCACGGCGTGCAGTACTTC. It is translated as CASSSKRLAHGVQYF. The variable domain in full, completed from reference TRBV7-8 and TRBJ2-7, reads GAGVSQSPRYKVAKRGQDVALRCDPISGHVSLFWYQQALGQGPEFLTYFQNEAQLDKSGLPSDRFFAERPEGSVSTLKIQRTQQEDSAVYLCASSSKRLAHGVQYFGPGTRLTVT.

This chain uses TRBV19 with TRBJ1-1; possibly TRBD1 for D (5 bases). Trimming removed 0 bases at V and 4 bases at J, with 9 bases between. This CDR3 has 14 residues. Germline V gives CDR1 LNHDA, CDR2 SQIVND (reference sequence). CDR3 region: CASSIEGRGTEAFF. The CDR3 DNA reads TGTGCCAGTAGTATAGAGGGGAGGGGCACTGAAGCTTTCTTT.

This rearrangement joins TRBV7-2 to TRBJ1-1; D gene ambiguous. This CDR3 comprises 15 residues. Looked up from germline, CDR1 is SGHTA and CDR2 is FQGNSA. Trimming removed 3 bases from V and 0 bases from J, with 11 bases in between. CDR3 loop: CASSFGPPMNTEAFF. CDR3 nucleotides: TGTGCCAGCAGCTTCGGACCTCCAATGAACACTGAAGCTTTCTTT.

The chain employs TRBV2 and TRBJ1-5, with 7 positions matching TRBD1. This CDR3 comprises 16 residues. In germline, CDR1 is SNHLY, CDR2 FYNNEI. J lost 2 bases, V lost 4 bases, and 8 bases had no gene match. The CDR3, as DNA: TGTGCCAGCAGTGGCAGGGGGACCTCCGGCAATCAGCCCCAGCATTTT. It specifies CASSGRGTSGNQPQHF. The full variable domain, rest sourced from reference TRBV2 and TRBJ1-5, is EPEVTQTPSHQVTQMGQEVILRCVPISNHLYFYWYRQILGQKVEFLVSFYNNEISEKSEIFDDQFSVERPDGSNFTLKIRSTKLEDSAMYFCASSGRGTSGNQPQHFGDGTRLSIL.

This clone has just a few counts. The chain has TRBV29-1 and TRBJ2-5; TRBD1 might be the D (5 bases). The CDR3 runs to 12 residues. V lost 4 bases and J 2 bases, leaving 8 bases between the germline ends. CDR1 and CDR2 from the germline V gene are SQVTM and ANQGSEA. The CDR3 reads CSVGAGQETQYF. CDR3 DNA: TGCAGCGTTGGGGCAGGGCAAGAGACCCAGTACTTC. Full variable domain (rest looked up from reference TRBV29-1 and TRBJ2-5): SAVISQKPSRDICQRGTSLTIQCQVDSQVTMMFWYRQQPGQSLTLIATANQGSEATYESGFVIDKFPISRPNLTFSTLTVSNMSPEDSSIYLCSVGAGQETQYFGPGTRLLVL.

This clone came up a few times. Mismatch with germline at one junction end may stem from a read error. The gene calls are TRBV27 and TRBJ2-1; 10 positions agree with TRBD2. Germline lookup yields CDR1 MNHEY and CDR2 SMNVEV (reference sequence). The CDR3 has 14 amino acids. Here the CDR3 reads CASNLAGGDNQQFF. As DNA, the CDR3 is TGTGCCAGCAACTTAGCGGGGGGTGACAATCAGCAGTTCTTC.

The chain uses TRBV28 and TRBJ2-3, with D perhaps being TRBD1 or TRBD2 (5 bases each). The germline V gene encodes CDR1 MDHEN and CDR2 SYDVKM. V lost 3 bases and J 3 bases, leaving 19 bases between the germline ends. CDR3 size: 17 residues. CDR3 sequence (DNA): TGTGCCAGCAGTTTGCTAGCTGGGGGACCTCCGACAGATACGCAGTATTTT. It encodes CASSLLAGGPPTDTQYF.

The chain is built from TRBV11-3 and TRBJ2-2; the match to TRBD1 covers 9 bases. Losses at the gene ends were 5 bases for V and 5 bases for J; bases not matched to a gene: 6. The germline gives CDR1 SGHNT, CDR2 YENEEA. The CDR3 is 15 residues long. The DNA of the CDR3 is TGTGCCAGCAGCCAGGGACAGGGACGGACCGGGGAGCTGTTTTTT. Protein sequence: CASSQGQGRTGELFF.

The CDR3: CASSPGQVGNEKLFF. CDR3 sequence (DNA): TGTGCCAGCAGTCCCGGACAAGTCGGTAATGAAAAACTGTTTTTT. V is TRBV6-6 and J is TRBJ1-4, with a weak D call TRBD1 (5 bases). This CDR3 comprises 15 residues. The V gene lost 5 bases and the J gene lost 4 bases, with 14 bases spanning the gap. Germline values: CDR1 MNHNY, CDR2 SVGAGI (reference sequence).

This chain uses TRBV28 with TRBJ1-1; D ambiguous. This CDR3 region has 12 residues. Trimming removed 6 bases from V and 4 bases from J, with 9 bases in between. CDR1 and CDR2 (germline): MDHEN, SYDVKM. The CDR3 protein is CASRGRSTEAFF. CDR3 nucleotides: TGTGCCAGCAGAGGCAGGAGCACTGAAGCTTTCTTT.

The J gene is TRBJ2-3, the V gene TRBV18, with 9 positions matching TRBD1. Germline CDR1 is KGHSH and CDR2 is LQKENI. V was clipped by 6 bases and J by 3 bases; unmatched bases: 7. The CDR3 loop spans 15 amino acids. The CDR3 loop is CASSHQQGATDTQYF. The CDR3 DNA reads as TGTGCCAGCTCTCACCAACAGGGGGCAACAGATACGCAGTATTTT.

The chain joins TRBV29-1 to TRBJ2-7; D is perhaps TRBD2 (7 bases). The CDR3 is made up of 15 amino acids. Germline V CDR1 and CDR2: SQVTM, ANQGSEA. The V end was cut by 2 bases, the J end by 0 bases, with 14 bases between. The CDR3 DNA sequence: TGCAGCGTTGAATGGAGGGGGGGGAGCTCCTACGAGCAGTACTTC. Translated: CSVEWRGGSSYEQYF.

The chain recombines TRBV6-6 with TRBJ1-1; D gene ambiguous. This CDR3 is 14 amino acids long. The germline V gene has CDR1 MNHNY and CDR2 SVGAGI (reference sequence). Between the trimmed V and J ends, which lost 6 bases and 1 base, there was a span of 12 bases. The CDR3, as DNA: TGTGCCAGCAGCCCCGGGGTCCCGAACACTGAAGCTTTCTTT. Amino acid sequence: CASSPGVPNTEAFF.

This clone was seen only a few times. V and J are TRBV5-1 and TRBJ1-5, with 9 bases lining up with TRBD1. From germline, CDR1 is SGHRS and CDR2 YFSETQ. The CDR3 runs to 14 residues. After removal of 1 base from V and 5 bases from J, the junction contained 1 base not matched to a gene. CDR3 nucleotide sequence: TGCGCCAGCAGCTTGACAGGGGGCGATCAGCCCCAGCATTTT. This sequence encodes CASSLTGGDQPQHF.

This chain uses TRBV6-5 with TRBJ2-7, with 11 bases lining up with TRBD2. V trimming: 3 bases; J trimming: 3 bases; junction bases outside the gene matches: 4. CDR3 length: 15 residues. CDR1 is MNHEY and CDR2 is SVGAGI in the germline V gene. CDR3 coding DNA: TGTGCCAGCAGTTATCTAGCGGGAGGAGTCTACGAGCAGTACTTC. Amino acids: CASSYLAGGVYEQYF.

This clone was recorded a few times. V is TRBV6-4 and J is TRBJ2-6; D is uncertain. CDR3 length: 14 amino acids. Germline CDR1 and CDR2: MRHNA and SNTAGT. The germline V and J ends were trimmed by 4 bases and 4 bases, with 8 bases remaining between them. Written as DNA, the CDR3 is TGTGCCAGCAGTGTGATAGCCGGGGCCAACGTCCTGACTTTC. As protein: CASSVIAGANVLTF.

The chain recombines TRBV11-2 with TRBJ2-1, with unresolved D. The CDR3 spans 15 residues. V dropped 4 bases and J dropped 7 bases, with 17 bases sitting between them. Germline lookup yields CDR1 SGHAT and CDR2 FQNNGV. The CDR3 bases are TGTGCCAGCAGCTCTTCGTCCGGGTTGCCGAATGAGCAGTTCTTC. Translating gives CASSSSSGLPNEQFF.

Worth noting for this clone: One junction end disagrees with the germline gene, perhaps due to a read error. This rearrangement joins TRBV18 to TRBJ2-7; 10 bases align to TRBD2. The CDR3 totals 13 residues. Germline V gene data show CDR1 as KGHSH and CDR2 as LQKENI. The CDR3 bases are TGTGCCAGCTCACCACCTAGCGGGAGGACCTCCTTTTTC. This encodes CASSPPSGRTSFF.

Only a few counts were recorded for this clone. The rearrangement uses TRBV14 and TRBJ1-2; 7 nucleotides line up with TRBD1. This CDR3 has 15 amino acids. Trimming at V came to 1 base and at J to 6 bases, leaving 8 bases not matched to a gene. CDR1 is SGHDN, CDR2 FVKESK, per germline. The CDR3 region has the DNA TGTGCCAGCAGCCAAGTAGGCAGGGGGATCGATGGCTACACCTTC. It codes for CASSQVGRGIDGYTF.

The chain is built from TRBV11-2 and TRBJ2-5; 13 bases line up with TRBD2. Germline values: CDR1 SGHAT, CDR2 FQNNGV. CDR3 length: 16 residues. V lost 5 bases to trimming and J lost 5 bases; unmatched junction nucleotides: 8. CDR3 sequence: CASSPRTSGSLETQYF. DNA of the CDR3: TGTGCCAGCAGCCCCAGGACTAGCGGGAGCCTCGAGACCCAGTACTTC.

The J gene is TRBJ1-5, the V gene TRBV30; D ambiguous. This CDR3 has 14 amino acids. Trimming took 7 bases from V and 4 from J, leaving 17 bases between them. Per germline, CDR1 GTSNPN and CDR2 SVGIG (reference sequence). The CDR3 region has the DNA TGTGCCTTTTCCCTGGGAGGACCAAATCAGCCCCAGCATTTT. The encoded protein is CAFSLGGPNQPQHF. The complete variable domain, with remaining parts taken from reference TRBV30 and TRBJ1-5, reads SQTIHQWPATLVQPVGSPLSLECTVEGTSNPNLYWYRQAAGRGLQLLFYSVGIGQISSEVPQNLSASRPQDRQFILSSKKLLLSDSGFYLCAFSLGGPNQPQHFGDGTRLSIL.

This chain uses TRBV6-5 with TRBJ1-2; 7 positions agree with TRBD1. Germline loops: CDR1 MNHEY, CDR2 SVGAGI. V lost 8 bases to trimming and J lost 4 bases; unmatched junction nucleotides: 7. There are 13 residues in the CDR3. The CDR3 loop is CASWQTGRYGYTF. DNA of the CDR3: TGTGCCAGCTGGCAGACAGGGCGCTATGGCTACACCTTC.

The chain has TRBV28 and TRBJ2-3, with 8 bases that match TRBD1. The V gene end was trimmed by 6 bases and the J gene end by 6 bases; junction bases not matched to a gene: 14. The germline V gene encodes CDR1 MDHEN and CDR2 SYDVKM. CDR3 size: 16 residues. Written as DNA, the CDR3 is TGTGCCAGCAGACGCCTGGGGACAGGACGTCAGGATACGCAGTATTTT. Residues: CASRRLGTGRQDTQYF. Variable domain in full (rest from reference TRBV28 and TRBJ2-3): DVKVTQSSRYLVKRTGEKVFLECVQDMDHENMFWYRQDPGLGLRLIYFSYDVKMKEKGDIPEGYSVSREKKERFSLILESASTNQTSMYLCASRRLGTGRQDTQYFGPGTRLTVL.

In this sample, this clone is medium-sized (0.01 to 0.1%). The genes are TRBV27 and TRBJ2-7; D is possibly TRBD1 (6 bases). Germline CDR1 MNHEY, CDR2 SMNVEV (reference sequence). This CDR3 region has 15 residues. V was trimmed by 3 bases and J by 2 bases, leaving 14 bases between them. CDR3 nucleotide sequence: TGTGCCAGCAGTTTGAAGGGGGACATTACCTACGAGCAGTACTTC. It specifies CASSLKGDITYEQYF.

This clone was seen a handful of times. V gene TRBV30 combines with J gene TRBJ2-7; the D is unclear. Trimming pared 5 bases from V and 2 bases from J, leaving 13 bases between. The length of the CDR3 is 13 residues. Germline CDR1 and CDR2: GTSNPN and SVGIG (reference sequence). For the CDR3, the DNA is TGTGCCTGGGAGACACGACGAACCTACGAGCAGTACTTC. Its translation is CAWETRRTYEQYF.